The 5 T cell receptor beta chains below come from one sample, sequenced in a study of shared clonotypes between healthy human individuals. This table comes from immunoSEQ multiplex PCR, and its TCRdb copy is limited to in-frame clones, with some not included. This table has about a million clones, about 77% appearing once. The sample comprised memory CD4+ T cells sorted from blood. This sample's subset: CD45RA-negative fraction. The receptors shown here come from a young man in good health.

The chain has TRBV27 and TRBJ1-5; D uncertain. Germline V gene lookup returns CDR1 MNHEY and CDR2 SMNVEV (reference sequence). The V and J ends lost 8 bases and 0 bases respectively, with 14 bases between them. CDR3 length: 15 residues. The CDR3 loop reads CASRSRLNSNQPQHF. The CDR3 DNA sequence: TGTGCCAGCCGGTCCCGGCTTAATAGCAATCAGCCCCAGCATTTT.

CDR3 nucleotides: TGTGCCAGCAGTTATCAGGGTTCACCCCTCCACTTT. This gives the protein CASSYQGSPLHF. The V gene is TRBV6-1, the J gene TRBJ1-6, with a weak D call TRBD1 (5 bases). Trimming shortened V by 5 bases and J by 9 bases, and 8 bases separated the two germline ends. CDR3 length: 12 residues. CDR1 is MNHNS, CDR2 SASEGT, per germline.

The rearrangement uses TRBV5-1 and TRBJ2-7; TRBD2 agrees at 8 bases. Germline lookup yields CDR1 SGHRS and CDR2 YFSETQ. V gave up 0 bases and J gave up 4 bases; unmatched junction bases: 6. The CDR3 runs to 15 residues. The CDR3 region is CASSLAPSGLYEQYF. The CDR3 DNA reads as TGCGCCAGCAGCTTGGCCCCTAGCGGGTTGTACGAGCAGTACTTC.

This clone was counted at least ten times. This sample also contains other DNA sequences that code for the same CDR3. CDR3 residues: CASSLAPGGNTEAFF. CDR3 nucleotide sequence: TGTGCCAGCAGCTTAGCCCCAGGGGGGAACACTGAAGCTTTCTTT. The chain uses TRBV11-2 and TRBJ1-1; 7 bases fit TRBD1. The CDR3 spans 15 residues. Germline lookup yields CDR1 SGHAT and CDR2 FQNNGV. J was trimmed by 1 base and V by 1 base; bases with no gene match: 3.

The gene calls are TRBV6-6 and TRBJ1-1; no firm D call. CDR1 and CDR2 from the germline V gene are MNHNY and SVGAGI (reference sequence). This CDR3 is 14 amino acids long. The V end was cut by 4 bases, the J end by 1 base, with 10 bases between. CDR3 sequence (DNA): TGTGCCAGCAGTTCTGTCGTACAGAACACTGAAGCTTTCTTT. Translation gives CASSSVVQNTEAFF.